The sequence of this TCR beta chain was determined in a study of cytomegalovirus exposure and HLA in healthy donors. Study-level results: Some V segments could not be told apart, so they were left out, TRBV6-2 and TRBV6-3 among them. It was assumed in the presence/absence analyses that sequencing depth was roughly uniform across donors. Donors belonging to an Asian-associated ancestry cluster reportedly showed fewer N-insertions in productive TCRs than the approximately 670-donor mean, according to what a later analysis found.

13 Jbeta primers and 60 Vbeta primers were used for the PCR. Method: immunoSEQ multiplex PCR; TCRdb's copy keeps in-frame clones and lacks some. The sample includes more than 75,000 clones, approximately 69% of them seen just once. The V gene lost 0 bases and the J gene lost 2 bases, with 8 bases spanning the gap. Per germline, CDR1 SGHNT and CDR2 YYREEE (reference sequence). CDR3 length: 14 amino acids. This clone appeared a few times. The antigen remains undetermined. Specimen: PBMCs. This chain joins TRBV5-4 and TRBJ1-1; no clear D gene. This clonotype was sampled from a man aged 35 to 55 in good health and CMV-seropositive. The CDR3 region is CASSLGVVNTEAFF. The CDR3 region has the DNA TGTGCCAGCAGCTTGGGAGTGGTTAACACTGAAGCTTTCTTT.